Reported below is one T cell receptor (beta chain). Its antigen is unknown. The sample belongs to a study of OX40 agonist ivuxolimab in advanced cancers. Overall study: With a range of 23 to 79, age averaged approximately 54 years, and about 82% were male.

In germline, CDR1 is SGHAT, CDR2 FQNNGV. There are 18 residues in the CDR3. Trimming cost V 6 bases and J 5 bases; bases outside gene matches: 18. Study-level points and caveats: At 0.1 to 3.0 mg/kg and by week 6, CD4+ and CD8+ T cells in the blood had expanded clonally. Near-lowest levels of clonal expansion characterized partial responders at 0.1-3.0 mg/kg.

TCRdb keeps only in-frame clones here, not all; method: immunoSEQ multiplex PCR. The sample yields roughly 56,000 clones, around 83% seen once. This chain joins TRBV11-2 and TRBJ2-7, with 11 bases matching TRBD2. The input for sequencing was CD4+ or CD8+ T cells sorted from blood, taken in a trial of the OX40 agonist ivuxolimab. The sequence was obtained from an adult with an advanced solid tumor such as melanoma, head and neck, liver or kidney cancer. The CDR3 loop is CASSRGGLAGGVLDEQYF. The CDR3 nucleotides read TGTGCCAGCAGTAGAGGAGGGCTAGCGGGGGGCGTGTTAGACGAGCAGTACTTC. Based on the CDR3 plus reference TRBV11-2 and TRBJ2-7, the full variable domain is EAGVAQSPRYKIIEKRQSVAFWCNPISGHATLYWYQQILGQGPKLLIQFQNNGVVDDSQLPKDRFSAERLKGVDSTLKIQPAKLEDSAVYLCASSRGGLAGGVLDEQYFGPGTRLTVT.